The TCR beta chain described here comes from a study of shared clonotypes between healthy human individuals. Naive CD8 cells, CD45RO-negative and positively selected for CCR7, excluded terminally differentiated effector memory CD45RA+ cells. Per the original methods: ImmunoSEQ yielded junction-only sequences lacking quality scores, so filtering differed. Clones were sequenced by immunoSEQ multiplex PCR, and TCRdb holds only the in-frame ones, with some missing. The V and J calls and the clone size are those of that table, but D and trimming were determined from the DNA. Here the sample spans more than 2 million clones, 85% to 95% being singletons. The sample comprised naive CD8+ T cells from PBMCs. The receptor was derived from a man aged 18 to 35 in good health. Some clones in this sample may be carry-over from other donors' samples.

The CDR3 spells CASRLTSGSDEQFF. The CDR3 DNA follows: TGCGCCAGCAGGCTAACTAGCGGGAGTGATGAGCAGTTCTTC. The V gene is TRBV4-3, the J gene TRBJ2-1, with 11 bases fitting TRBD2. V lost 6 bases, J lost 8 bases, and 6 bases stayed unmatched. CDR3 length: 14 residues. Germline CDR1 LGHNA, CDR2 YSLEER.